The rows below give T cell receptor beta chains drawn from one sample of a study of T cell changes during pregnancy in multiple sclerosis. Some clones are missing from TCRdb's copy, which holds only in-frame ones; the method was immunoSEQ multiplex PCR. The sample records tens of thousands of clones, over 85% being singletons. Source: CD4+ T cells from peripheral blood mononuclear cells, taken after pregnancy. All receptors derive from a female donor with multiple sclerosis, enrolled in a pregnancy study. CDR3s leave out the opening cysteine and the closing phenylalanine or tryptophan. Each record gives: CDR3 protein, J gene, clone size, V gene. The size field is filled for only some rows; it gives once, few, many or a size class.

CDR3aa: SASREQGAF
j_gene: TRBJ1-1
abundance: few
v_gene: TRBV20-1

CDR3aa: AISESGLAGVNEQF
j_gene: TRBJ2-1
abundance: NA
v_gene: TRBV10-3

CDR3aa: ASSLSATNEKLF
j_gene: TRBJ1-4
abundance: NA
v_gene: TRBV5-1

CDR3aa: ASSYLYPAGGSYEQY
j_gene: TRBJ2-7
abundance: NA
v_gene: TRBV28

CDR3aa: ASSPGLAGYNEQF
j_gene: TRBJ2-1
abundance: NA
v_gene: TRBV11-2

CDR3aa: ASRPGQGNTEAF
j_gene: TRBJ1-1
abundance: NA
v_gene: TRBV5-1

CDR3aa: ASRMRAGAVEAF
j_gene: TRBJ1-1
abundance: NA
v_gene: TRBV19

CDR3aa: ASSPPSGRGELF
j_gene: TRBJ2-2
abundance: NA
v_gene: TRBV18

CDR3aa: ASVSLGGANVLT
j_gene: TRBJ2-6
abundance: NA
v_gene: TRBV2

CDR3aa: ASSLAGTGDEQF
j_gene: TRBJ2-1
abundance: NA
v_gene: TRBV7-9

CDR3aa: ASSLLRARYEQY
j_gene: TRBJ2-7
abundance: NA
v_gene: TRBV28

CDR3aa: ASSPRTEAKNIQY
j_gene: TRBJ2-4
abundance: NA
v_gene: TRBV18

CDR3aa: ASRRAGGPPFDEQF
j_gene: TRBJ2-1
abundance: NA
v_gene: TRBV5-1

CDR3aa: ASSQGRRSSDEQF
j_gene: TRBJ2-1
abundance: NA
v_gene: TRBV14

CDR3aa: ASSSGLPARGGYT
j_gene: TRBJ1-2
abundance: NA
v_gene: TRBV7-2

CDR3aa: ASSPGLAIYNEQF
j_gene: TRBJ2-1
abundance: NA
v_gene: TRBV5-4

CDR3aa: AGWRQPQH
j_gene: TRBJ1-5
abundance: NA
v_gene: TRBV5-7

CDR3aa: ASGTVNYGYT
j_gene: TRBJ1-2
abundance: NA
v_gene: TRBV6-1

CDR3aa: ASGTGSQPQH
j_gene: TRBJ1-5
abundance: once
v_gene: TRBV27

CDR3aa: ASSPLAGLTYNEQF
j_gene: TRBJ2-1
abundance: NA
v_gene: TRBV18

CDR3aa: ATSRDPGQGYEQF
j_gene: TRBJ2-1
abundance: few
v_gene: TRBV15

CDR3aa: ATGQGTRNEQY
j_gene: TRBJ2-7
abundance: NA
v_gene: TRBV10-3

CDR3aa: SHVRGQEDTEAF
j_gene: TRBJ1-1
abundance: NA
v_gene: TRBV29-1

CDR3aa: ASRWSGGQY
j_gene: TRBJ2-5
abundance: NA
v_gene: TRBV6-5

CDR3aa: ASSQLGGSVDEQY
j_gene: TRBJ2-7
abundance: NA
v_gene: TRBV5-6

CDR3aa: ASSPPGGYGYT
j_gene: TRBJ1-2
abundance: NA
v_gene: TRBV19

CDR3aa: SVKRASGVYEQY
j_gene: TRBJ2-7
abundance: NA
v_gene: TRBV29-1

CDR3aa: ASRPTSGGAPQH
j_gene: TRBJ1-5
abundance: NA
v_gene: TRBV28

CDR3aa: ASTSGSSTGELF
j_gene: TRBJ2-2
abundance: NA
v_gene: TRBV6-1

CDR3aa: ASSLRQGVSGWETQY
j_gene: TRBJ2-5
abundance: NA
v_gene: TRBV28

CDR3aa: ASSYSTSGRYEQY
j_gene: TRBJ2-7
abundance: NA
v_gene: TRBV6-5

CDR3aa: ASNAGGDYGYT
j_gene: TRBJ1-2
abundance: NA
v_gene: TRBV19

CDR3aa: ASSPGLASSTDTQY
j_gene: TRBJ2-3
abundance: NA
v_gene: TRBV5-1

CDR3aa: ASSGQIVRTGYNEQF
j_gene: TRBJ2-1
abundance: NA
v_gene: TRBV2

CDR3aa: SVAGVGGTQFYEQY
j_gene: TRBJ2-7
abundance: NA
v_gene: TRBV29-1

CDR3aa: ASRLARNTGELF
j_gene: TRBJ2-2
abundance: NA
v_gene: TRBV27

CDR3aa: ASSQLAGGSSYNEQF
j_gene: TRBJ2-1
abundance: NA
v_gene: TRBV7-6

CDR3aa: ASSVGTSYGYT
j_gene: TRBJ1-2
abundance: NA
v_gene: TRBV6-1

CDR3aa: ASTTTPNLGSEQF
j_gene: TRBJ2-1
abundance: NA
v_gene: TRBV2

CDR3aa: ASSQDSLAGSGEQF
j_gene: TRBJ2-1
abundance: NA
v_gene: TRBV14

CDR3aa: ASSSAWPQH
j_gene: TRBJ1-5
abundance: NA
v_gene: TRBV28

CDR3aa: ASSLKWWAAGVNEQF
j_gene: TRBJ2-1
abundance: once
v_gene: TRBV7-2

CDR3aa: ASTPRNPSSYNEQF
j_gene: TRBJ2-1
abundance: NA
v_gene: TRBV19

CDR3aa: ASSLTSGGEQY
j_gene: TRBJ2-7
abundance: NA
v_gene: TRBV7-2

CDR3aa: ASSELGQGPDTQY
j_gene: TRBJ2-3
abundance: once
v_gene: TRBV2

CDR3aa: ASSLAPSSNTEAF
j_gene: TRBJ1-1
abundance: few
v_gene: TRBV7-9

CDR3aa: ATADFTGQETQY
j_gene: TRBJ2-5
abundance: NA
v_gene: TRBV19

CDR3aa: ASSSYLGLAGEVANEQF
j_gene: TRBJ2-1
abundance: once
v_gene: TRBV28

CDR3aa: AWSAGQGISGNTIY
j_gene: TRBJ1-3
abundance: few
v_gene: TRBV30

CDR3aa: ASSVRASGSGDTQY
j_gene: TRBJ2-3
abundance: NA
v_gene: TRBV9

CDR3aa: ASSLLGRGEQY
j_gene: TRBJ2-7
abundance: NA
v_gene: TRBV6-5

CDR3aa: ASSQDASGTYEQY
j_gene: TRBJ2-7
abundance: NA
v_gene: TRBV4-2

CDR3aa: ASSPSNQPQH
j_gene: TRBJ1-5
abundance: NA
v_gene: TRBV7-9